This record looks at one T cell receptor (beta chain) sequence and its context. Its antigen is unknown. Generated by immunoSEQ multiplex PCR, the TCRdb table keeps only in-frame clones and is missing some. The top ten clones hold approximately 17% of a sample with some 33,000 clones, roughly four fifths of them seen once. The sample is drawn from a study of PD-1 blockade in classical Hodgkin lymphoma. Study summary: The study gave patients nivolumab 3 mg/kg intravenously every 2 weeks.

The germline V gene has CDR1 WNHNN and CDR2 SYGVQD (reference sequence). This CDR3 is 15 amino acids long. Trimming cost V 2 bases and J 5 bases; bases outside gene matches: 5. Sample time point: cycle 4 day 1 (C4D1), after less than seven weeks of nivolumab. Every patient relapsed after autologous stem cell transplantation, and brentuximab vedotin exposure varied. Regarding the study as a whole: Exclusion removed patients who began nivolumab under 1 year after ASCT.

The origin of this receptor is a human donor with classical Hodgkin lymphoma. The source was peripheral blood mononuclear cells (PBMCs), collected before the fourth cycle of nivolumab. The J gene is TRBJ2-3, the V gene TRBV10-1; 9 nucleotides line up with TRBD1. Written as DNA, the CDR3 is TGCGCCAGCAGTGAGCCCGGACAGGGGAAAGATACGCAGTATTTT. Its protein product is CASSEPGQGKDTQYF.